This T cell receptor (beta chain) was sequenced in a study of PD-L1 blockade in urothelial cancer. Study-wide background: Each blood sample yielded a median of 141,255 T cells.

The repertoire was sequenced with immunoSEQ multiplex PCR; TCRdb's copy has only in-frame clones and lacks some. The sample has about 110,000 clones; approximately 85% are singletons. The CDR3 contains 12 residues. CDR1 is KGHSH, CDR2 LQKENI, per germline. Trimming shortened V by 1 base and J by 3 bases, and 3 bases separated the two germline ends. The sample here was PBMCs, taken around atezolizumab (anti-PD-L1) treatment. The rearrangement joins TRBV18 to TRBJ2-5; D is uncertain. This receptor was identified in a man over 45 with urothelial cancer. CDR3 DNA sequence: TGTGCCAGCTCACCACTCGAAGAGACCCAGTACTTC. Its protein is CASSPLEETQYF.